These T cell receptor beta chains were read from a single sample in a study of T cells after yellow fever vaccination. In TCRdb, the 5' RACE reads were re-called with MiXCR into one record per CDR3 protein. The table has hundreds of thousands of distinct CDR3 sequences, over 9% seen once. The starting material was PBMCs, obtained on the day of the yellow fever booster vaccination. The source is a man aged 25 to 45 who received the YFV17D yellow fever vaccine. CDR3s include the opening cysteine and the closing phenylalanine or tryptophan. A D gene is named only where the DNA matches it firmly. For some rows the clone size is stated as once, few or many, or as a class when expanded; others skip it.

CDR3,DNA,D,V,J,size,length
CSAPGRVGSDNSPLHF,TGCAGTGCCCCCGGGCGGGTCGGGAGCGATAATTCACCCCTCCACTTT,.,TRBV20-1,TRBJ1-6,.,16
CASSGGQGGYEQYF,TGTGCCAGCAGCGGGGGACAGGGGGGCTACGAGCAGTACTTC,TRBD1,TRBV9,TRBJ2-7,once,14
CASSSLGGHSPLHF,TGTGCCAGCAGTTCCCTAGGGGGACATTCACCCCTCCACTTT,.,TRBV27,TRBJ1-6,.,14
CASRRTSGETQYF,TGTGCCAGCAGAAGGACTTCGGGAGAGACCCAGTACTTC,.,TRBV12-3/TRBV12-4,TRBJ2-5,.,13
CASARPQGMNTEAFF,TGTGCCAGCGCCCGCCCACAGGGGATGAACACTGAAGCTTTCTTT,TRBD1,TRBV5-5,TRBJ1-1,.,15
CASSRSLGEPQHF,TGTGCCAGCAGCCGATCACTGGGGGAGCCCCAGCATTTT,.,TRBV7-2,TRBJ1-5,many,13
CASSPTGSFGTDTQYF,TGTGCCAGCAGCCCCACCGGGTCCTTCGGCACAGATACGCAGTATTTT,.,TRBV5-5,TRBJ2-3,.,16
CASSPTSGSRQQETQYF,TGTGCCAGCAGCCCTACTAGCGGGAGTCGGCAGCAAGAGACCCAGTACTTC,TRBD2,TRBV5-4,TRBJ2-5,few,17
CASSKDPGRDEQFF,TGTGCCAGCAGCAAGGACCCGGGACGGGATGAGCAGTTCTTC,.,TRBV3-1,TRBJ2-1,few,14
CASSGQGYRAYEQYF,TGTGCCAGCAGCGGACAGGGTTATAGAGCCTACGAGCAGTACTTC,TRBD1,TRBV28,TRBJ2-7,.,15
CASSPPTGVSTDTQYF,TGTGCCAGCTCACCACCGACAGGGGTTAGCACAGATACGCAGTATTTT,TRBD1,TRBV18,TRBJ2-3,.,16
CASSGGLGQGYKRMTQYF,TGTGCCAGCAGCGGCGGGCTGGGACAGGGATACAAGAGAATGACCCAGTACTTC,TRBD1,TRBV5-6,TRBJ2-5,.,18
CSARGLMGQPNEKLFF,TGCAGTGCTAGAGGATTAATGGGACAGCCTAATGAAAAACTGTTTTTT,TRBD1,TRBV20-1,TRBJ1-4,.,16
CASSGRQGEEKLFF,TGTGCCAGCAGCGGCCGACAGGGAGAGGAAAAACTGTTTTTT,TRBD1,TRBV9,TRBJ1-4,.,14
CASSITGAETQYF,TGTGCCAGCAGCATAACAGGGGCGGAGACCCAGTACTTC,TRBD1,TRBV13,TRBJ2-5,.,13
CAISELDRGTGELFF,TGTGCCATCAGTGAGCTGGACAGGGGCACCGGGGAGCTGTTTTTT,TRBD1,TRBV10-3,TRBJ2-2,.,15
CASSPKAGQLGGTEAFF,TGTGCCAGTAGTCCCAAGGCGGGACAGCTAGGGGGGACTGAAGCTTTCTTT,TRBD1,TRBV19,TRBJ1-1,few,17
CASSPIRGYGYTF,TGTGCCAGCAGCCCCATCCGGGGCTATGGCTACACCTTC,.,TRBV7-6,TRBJ1-2,.,13
CASRATGQLIPPTRGRVEAFF,TGCGCCAGCAGGGCAACGGGGCAGCTTATCCCCCCTACCAGGGGGCGGGTTGAAGCTTTCTTT,TRBD1,TRBV5-1,TRBJ1-1,few,21
CASSRGGGWEQFF,TGCGCCAGCAGCAGGGGTGGGGGATGGGAGCAGTTCTTC,.,TRBV4-3,TRBJ2-1,few,13
CASSLGDSSREQYF,TGTGCCAGCAGCTTAGGGGACTCCAGTCGGGAGCAGTACTTC,.,TRBV7-2,TRBJ2-7,few,14
CSVTGDTQYF,TGCAGTGTTACTGGAGATACGCAGTATTTT,.,TRBV20-1,TRBJ2-3,few,10
CSASPTNRLEGHEQFF,TGCAGTGCTAGTCCCACAAACAGGCTCGAGGGGCATGAGCAGTTCTTC,.,TRBV20-1,TRBJ2-1,.,16
CSARVPPGAYEQYF,TGCAGTGCTAGAGTTCCACCCGGGGCCTACGAGCAGTACTTC,.,TRBV20-1,TRBJ2-7,many,14
CASSVGEGPSYNEQFF,TGTGCCAGCAGCGTGGGGGAGGGTCCGTCCTACAATGAGCAGTTCTTC,TRBD2,TRBV4-2,TRBJ2-1,.,16
CSALLGSGRNEQFF,TGCAGTGCGCTACTCGGGAGTGGACGCAATGAGCAGTTCTTC,.,TRBV20-1,TRBJ2-1,few,14
CASRVQDSYEQYF,TGTGCAAGCAGGGTGCAGGACTCCTACGAGCAGTACTTC,.,TRBV28,TRBJ2-7,.,13
CSASSAEGWGETQYF,TGCAGTGCTAGTAGTGCGGAGGGGTGGGGCGAGACCCAGTACTTC,.,TRBV20-1,TRBJ2-5,.,15
CSARERGDYLNEQFF,TGCAGTGCTAGAGAAAGAGGGGACTACCTTAATGAGCAGTTCTTC,TRBD2,TRBV20-1,TRBJ2-1,.,15
CSAPLDFYNEQFF,TGCAGTGCGCCGCTGGACTTCTACAATGAGCAGTTCTTC,.,TRBV20-1,TRBJ2-1,.,13
CASSQGPSRGEQYF,TGCGCCAGCAGCCAAGGCCCCAGCCGGGGCGAGCAGTACTTC,.,TRBV4-3,TRBJ2-7,.,14
CASSLISHGYTF,TGTGCCAGCAGCTTAATCTCCCATGGCTACACCTTC,.,TRBV7-2,TRBJ1-2,few,12
CASSLQGGENEQFF,TGTGCCAGCAGCTTACAGGGAGGTGAGAATGAGCAGTTCTTC,.,TRBV11-3,TRBJ2-1,.,14
CAISDGGLSYNEQFF,TGTGCCATCAGTGACGGTGGCCTCTCCTACAATGAGCAGTTCTTC,.,TRBV10-3,TRBJ2-1,few,15
CASSHSTGTPNEQFF,TGTGCCAGCAGCCACAGCACCGGGACTCCCAATGAGCAGTTCTTC,.,TRBV3-1,TRBJ2-1,.,15
CASNGVLTDTQYF,TGTGCCAGCAATGGGGTTTTAACAGATACGCAGTATTTT,.,TRBV12-3/TRBV12-4,TRBJ2-3,.,13
CSAYGQENYGYTF,TGCAGTGCTTATGGACAGGAGAACTATGGCTACACCTTC,TRBD1,TRBV20-1,TRBJ1-2,few,13